These 5 T cell receptor beta chains share one sample of origin, sequenced in a study of blood T cell repertoires in COVID-19. Method: immunoSEQ multiplex PCR; TCRdb's copy keeps in-frame clones and lacks some. The table lists about 10,000 clones, over 75% of them singletons. The sample consisted of peripheral blood. The receptors derive from a human donor in a cohort sampled during active COVID-19.

The V call is TRBV4-3, the J call TRBJ2-1; D perhaps matches TRBD1 (7 bases). Germline-derived CDR1 and CDR2 are LGHNA and YSLEER. The CDR3 is made up of 13 amino acids. With 0 bases removed from V and 15 bases from J, the gap between germline ends came to 15 bases. The CDR3 DNA follows: TGCGCCAGCAGCCAAGATGGAGGGGGCGGTCCGTTCTTC. Its protein is CASSQDGGGGPFF.

This clone was seen once. The J gene is TRBJ2-2, the V gene TRBV24-1; 10 nucleotides match TRBD1. Looked up from germline, CDR1 is KGHDR and CDR2 is SFDVKD. There are 15 residues in the CDR3. V was clipped by 7 bases and J by 5 bases; unmatched bases: 6. The CDR3 region has the DNA TGTGCCACCAGAGCCGGGACAGGGGAAACCGGGGAGCTGTTTTTT. Protein product: CATRAGTGETGELFF.

Notes on this clone: An end of the junction does not agree with germline; a read error may underlie this. The V call is TRBV7-7, the J call TRBJ1-1, with D unresolved. CDR3 length: 13 amino acids. The germline CDR1 and CDR2 sequences are SSHAT and FNYEAQ (reference sequence). This CDR3 reads CASSLQENTEAFF. The DNA of the CDR3 is TGTGCTAGCAGCCTCCAGGAGAACACTGAAGCTTTCTTT.

This clone is classed as large. The CDR3 DNA sequence: TGCGCCAGCAGTCTAGCGAGGCCACAGGGGTATTCCTATAATTCACCCCTCCACTTT. It translates to CASSLARPQGYSYNSPLHF. The rearrangement joins TRBV23-1 to TRBJ1-6; 7 nucleotides agree with TRBD1. TRBV23-1 is reported as an ORF; its role is uncertain. V was pared by 4 bases and J by 1 base, with 13 bases of the junction left unmatched. CDR3 length: 19 residues.

The rearrangement joins TRBV4-1 to TRBJ1-1, with a tentative D call TRBD1 (5 bases). The V end was cut by 3 bases, the J end by 2 bases, with 16 bases between. CDR3 length equals 16 residues. CDR1 is MGHRA and CDR2 is YSYEKL in the germline V gene. The chain's CDR3 is CASSQGTGLANTEAFF. The CDR3 nucleotides are TGCGCCAGCAGCCAGGGGACTGGGTTGGCCAACACTGAAGCTTTCTTT.